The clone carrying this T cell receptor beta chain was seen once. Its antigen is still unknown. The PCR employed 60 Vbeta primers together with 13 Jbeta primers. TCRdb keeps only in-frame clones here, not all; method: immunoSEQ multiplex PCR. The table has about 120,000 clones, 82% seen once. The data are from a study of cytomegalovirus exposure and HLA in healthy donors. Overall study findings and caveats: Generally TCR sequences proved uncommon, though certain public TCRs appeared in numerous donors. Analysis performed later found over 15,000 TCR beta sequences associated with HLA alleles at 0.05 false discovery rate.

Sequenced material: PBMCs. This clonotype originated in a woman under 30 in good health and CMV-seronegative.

CDR3 sequence reads: CASSFGQGGNEQFF. The CDR3 DNA is TGTGCCAGCAGCTTCGGACAGGGCGGCAATGAGCAGTTCTTC. The V and J genes are TRBV7-3 and TRBJ2-1, with TRBD1 matching 8 bases. Germline CDR1 and CDR2: SGHTA and FQGTGA. The J segment lost 6 bases and the V segment lost 3 bases, leaving 4 bases of the junction unmatched. The CDR3 extends over 14 amino acids.